This T cell receptor (beta chain) comes out of a study of blood T cell repertoires in COVID-19. Overall study context: Researchers got acute and convalescent COVID-19 samples from the United States, Italy and Spain. Sample material is recorded as cDNA or gDNA derived from T cells, B-cell-depleted T cells, or PBMCs.

The CDR3 has 14 amino acids. With 6 bases clipped from V and 1 base from J, the junction kept 4 bases outside the gene matches. Per the germline V gene, CDR1 is MDHEN and CDR2 is SYDVKM. Original methodology: Counts of nucleated cells, estimated from reference gene primer amplification, were obtained. Profiled with immunoSEQ multiplex PCR; TCRdb holds only in-frame clones, not every one. V and J calls and clone size come straight from that table; D and trimming were deduced from the DNA. The sample records about 130,000 clones, around 80% being singletons. The V call is TRBV28, the J call TRBJ2-5, with 8 nucleotides matching TRBD1. Sequenced sample: peripheral blood. This clonotype was sampled from a human donor in a cohort sampled during active COVID-19. The DNA for the CDR3 is TGTGCCAGCAGGTCCGGGACAGGCCAAGAGACCCAGTACTTC. Translated, it gives CASRSGTGQETQYF.